This T cell receptor beta chain was found in a study of CD8+CD57+ T cells in acquired aplastic anemia. Study overall: Healthy CD8+ samples averaged roughly 9.9 million reads.

TCR beta VDJ and CDR3 were profiled, and genomic DNA was the template. TCRdb called the reads again in MiXCR, with one record for every CDR3 protein. The top ten hold under 3.5% of the sample, which has about 180,000 distinct CDR3 sequences, approximately 46% seen once. In regard to this clonotype: The antigen is unknown. It is unclear where the CDR3 begins or ends on the DNA, so no DNA is shown, and the CDR3 is as TCRdb lists it.

In germline, CDR1 is MGHDK, CDR2 SYGVNS. The CDR3 totals 20 residues, both ends included. Study observations and caveats: Comparison of patients with controls identified about 30 shared CD8+ CDR3 sequences.

Specimen: sorted CD4+, CD8+, or CD8+CD57+ T cells (not recorded which) from PBMCs. The chain employs TRBV25-1 and TRBJ2-5; the table's D call of TRBD1 was not tested on the DNA. The TCR originated in a human donor in good health. The CDR3 is CASVSPANEKLFFGSGTQYF.